What follows is one TCR beta chain and its context. Antigen specificity is unknown. The record originates from a study of OX40 agonist ivuxolimab in advanced cancers. Study in general: Of the participants, 40% to 50% had some prior anti-PD-1, anti-PD-L1 or anti-CTLA-4 therapy, which was allowed.

Findings and caveats of the study: Expanded clones were, on average, more numerous among CD8+ T cells than CD4+. At doses 0.1 to 3.0 mg/kg, CD4+ and CD8+ clones expanded.

Sequencing used immunoSEQ multiplex PCR; TCRdb keeps in-frame clones, though not all of them. The data hold under 100,000 clones, with 75% to 90% observed a single time. Sampling times: baseline, cycle 4 day 1, cycle 7 day 1. CDR1 and CDR2 from the germline V gene are SGHAT and FQNNGV. The CDR3 length is 11 residues. The V gene lost 5 bases and the J gene lost 10 bases, with 9 bases spanning the gap. The V call is TRBV11-2, the J call TRBJ2-1; D is possibly TRBD1 (5 bases). The source was CD4+ or CD8+ T cells sorted from blood, collected in a trial of the OX40 agonist ivuxolimab. The receptor was derived from an adult with an advanced solid tumor such as melanoma, head and neck, liver or kidney cancer. The CDR3 region is CASSKQVEQFF. The CDR3 DNA reads as TGTGCCAGCAGCAAACAGGTCGAGCAGTTCTTC.